Listed below are T cell receptor beta chains from one sample, sequenced in a study of blood T cell repertoires in COVID-19. Assay: immunoSEQ multiplex PCR; the TCRdb copy retains only in-frame clones and omits some. The table includes under 350,000 clones, roughly 89% detected once. The material sequenced was peripheral blood. The receptors here all came from a man aged 45-65 years with acute or convalescent COVID-19. The CDR3 runs from the conserved cysteine through the conserved F or W. D genes are given only for firm matches. Size values are once, few and many counts, or a class for expanded clones, and some rows have none.

D gene	V gene	clone size	J gene	CDR3 DNA	CDR3 protein
TRBD1	TRBV25-1	-	TRBJ1-5	TGTGCCAGCAGTGGGACAGGGACCCGACAGCCCCAGCATTTT	CASSGTGTRQPQHF
TRBD1	TRBV11-2	-	TRBJ1-2	TGTGCCAGCAGCCCCCGAGGGACAGGGGGGATACATGGCTACACCTTC	CASSPRGTGGIHGYTF
-	TRBV6-5	-	TRBJ2-7	TGTGCCAGCACCCCCCTTGAGGGCGGTGGCGAGCAGTACTTC	CASTPLEGGGEQYF
-	TRBV11-2	-	TRBJ1-4	TGTGCCAGCAGCTTAGGGACGGGGGAAAAACTGTTTTTT	CASSLGTGEKLFF
-	TRBV6-5	once	TRBJ2-5	TGTGCCAGCAGTTACTCGCTAGCCGGGGAGACCCAGTACTTC	CASSYSLAGETQYF
-	TRBV3-1/TRBV3-2	-	TRBJ1-2	TGTGCCAGCAGCCAAGTCCACGGTACTAACTATGGCTACACCTTC	CASSQVHGTNYGYTF
TRBD1	TRBV7-2	-	TRBJ1-3	TGTGCCAGCAGCGACCGGGACAGGACTCCTGGAAACACCATATATTTT	CASSDRDRTPGNTIYF
TRBD2	TRBV3-1/TRBV3-2	once	TRBJ2-1	TGTGCCAGCAGCCAGGTGGCGGGGGGGAGACAGTTCTTC	CASSQVAGGRQFF
-	TRBV18	-	TRBJ2-1	TGTGCCAGCTCCCCCCGCGACTTGGGTGAGCAGTTCTTC	CASSPRDLGEQFF
TRBD1	TRBV9	once	TRBJ2-2	TGTGCCAGCAGCGCCCGGGACAGGGGAACCGGGGAGCTGTTTTTT	CASSARDRGTGELFF
-	TRBV7-9	-	TRBJ1-2	TGTGCCAGCAGCTTAGGACAGAGTTATGGCTACACCTTC	CASSLGQSYGYTF